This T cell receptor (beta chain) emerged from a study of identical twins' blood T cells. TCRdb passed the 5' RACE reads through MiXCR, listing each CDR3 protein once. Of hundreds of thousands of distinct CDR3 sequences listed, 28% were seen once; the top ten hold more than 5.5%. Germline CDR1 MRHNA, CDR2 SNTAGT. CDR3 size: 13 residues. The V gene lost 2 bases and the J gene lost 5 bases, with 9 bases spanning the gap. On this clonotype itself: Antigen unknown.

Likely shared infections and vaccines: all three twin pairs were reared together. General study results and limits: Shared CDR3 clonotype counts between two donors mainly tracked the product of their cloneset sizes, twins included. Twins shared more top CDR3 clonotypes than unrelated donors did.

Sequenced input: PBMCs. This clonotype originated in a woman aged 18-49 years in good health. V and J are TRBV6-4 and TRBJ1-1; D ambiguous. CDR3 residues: CASSDRVWTEAFF. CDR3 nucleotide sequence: TGTGCCAGCAGTGACAGGGTTTGGACTGAAGCTTTCTTT.